The 20 T cell receptor beta chains given below trace back to one sample, sequenced in a study of T-cell reconstitution after alpha-beta-depleted transplantation in children. Preparation of the TCRbeta library involved a method that used unique molecular identifiers. Each CDR3 protein gets one entry after TCRdb re-called the PCR reads with MiXCR. In the table there are 200,000 to 250,000 distinct CDR3 sequences, about 9.2% of which are singletons. The source material was PBMCs from the stem cell graft donor, sampled from the stem cell graft. These receptors came from a human donor who donated a stem cell graft to a child with acute lymphoblastic leukemia.

This clonotype was seen ten or more times. This sequence joins TRBV5-1 and TRBJ2-5, with D perhaps assigned TRBD1 or TRBD2 (6 bases each). V lost 4 bases and J 2 bases, leaving 21 bases between the germline ends. The germline V gene encodes CDR1 SGHRS and CDR2 YFSETQ. The CDR3 totals 17 residues. The CDR3 loop is CASSPVGGPGRQETQYF. CDR3 sequence (DNA): TGCGCCAGCAGCCCGGTCGGGGGCCCGGGACGACAAGAGACCCAGTACTTC.

This clonotype has only a few counts. The chain joins TRBV7-2 to TRBJ2-7; D not certain. V dropped 5 bases and J dropped 3 bases, with 14 bases sitting between them. This CDR3 has 14 amino acids. CDR1 and CDR2 from the germline V gene are SGHTA and FQGNSA. CDR3 nucleotide sequence: TGTGCCAGCAGCCTTCAGGATGGTGGCTACGAGCAGTACTTC. Translated, it gives CASSLQDGGYEQYF.

The rearrangement uses TRBV3-1 and TRBJ2-2; the D gene could be TRBD1 or TRBD2 (5 bases each). The germline V gene encodes CDR1 LGHDT and CDR2 YNNKEL (reference sequence). CDR3 size: 14 residues. V dropped 4 bases and J dropped 7 bases, with 13 bases sitting between them. CDR3: CASSPRDLNGELFF. CDR3 DNA: TGTGCCAGCAGCCCGAGGGACCTAAACGGGGAGCTGTTTTTT.

The sample holds many counts of this clonotype. The chain joins TRBV10-2 to TRBJ2-2, with D possibly being TRBD1 or TRBD2 (5 bases each). The CDR3 runs to 15 residues. Germline CDR1 and CDR2: WSHSY and SAAADI. The V end lost 4 bases, the J end lost 5 bases, and 14 bases lay between the germline ends. The CDR3 sequence: CASSVTSGSTGELFF. CDR3 in DNA: TGCGCCAGCAGTGTCACGTCAGGGAGTACCGGGGAGCTGTTTTTT.

J is TRBJ2-1 and V is TRBV5-1, with D perhaps matching TRBD1 or TRBD2 (5 bases each). Per germline, CDR1 SGHRS and CDR2 YFSETQ. V was pared by 3 bases and J by 4 bases, with 14 bases between. The CDR3 runs 15 residues. The CDR3 region is CASSSKMGVYNEQFF. CDR3 sequence (DNA): TGCGCCAGCAGCTCGAAGATGGGGGTATACAATGAGCAGTTCTTC.

This clonotype has a count of ten or more. A read error may produce the germline difference seen at one junction end. The rearrangement joins TRBV12-3 or TRBV12-4 to TRBJ2-5; the match to TRBD2 covers 7 bases. The CDR3 length is 13 residues. CDR3 in DNA: TGTGCCAGCAGTCTAGCGGCCCAAGAGACCCAGTACTTC. This codes for CASSLAAQETQYF.

The rearrangement uses TRBV7-9 and TRBJ1-1, with D uncertain. Germline CDR1 and CDR2: SEHNR and FQNEAQ (reference sequence). Trimming stripped 3 bases from V and 0 bases from J, with 11 bases between. The CDR3 covers 15 residues. CDR3 amino acids: CASSFHFEMNTEAFF. CDR3 bases: TGTGCCAGCAGCTTTCATTTCGAAATGAACACTGAAGCTTTCTTT.

The genes are TRBV27 and TRBJ1-1; D is undetermined. This CDR3 contains 13 residues. Germline V lookup: CDR1 MNHEY, CDR2 SMNVEV (reference sequence). Trimming took off 5 bases at V and 0 bases at J, with 7 bases between the two ends. CDR3 amino acids: CASSPHMNTEAFF. DNA for the CDR3: TGTGCCAGCAGTCCCCATATGAACACTGAAGCTTTCTTT.

This clonotype came up many times. The chain combines TRBV13 with TRBJ2-5, with D unresolved. This CDR3 comprises 16 residues. V shed 3 bases and J shed 0 bases, with 14 bases lying between them. CDR1 is PRHDT and CDR2 is FYEKMQ in the germline V gene (reference sequence). The CDR3 DNA reads TGTGCCAGCAGCTTCACCAGTATCGGATACCAAGAGACCCAGTACTTC. As protein: CASSFTSIGYQETQYF. Complete variable domain (other parts from reference TRBV13 and TRBJ2-5): AAGVIQSPRHLIKEKRETATLKCYPIPRHDTVYWYQQGPGQDPQFLISFYEKMQSDKGSIPDRFSAQQFSDYHSELNMSSLELGDSALYFCASSFTSIGYQETQYFGPGTRLLVL.

This clonotype was counted many times. This rearrangement joins TRBV3-1 to TRBJ2-1; tentative D call: TRBD2 (5 bases). CDR3 length: 15 residues. Germline V lookup: CDR1 LGHDT, CDR2 YNNKEL (reference sequence). Trimming left V 1 base short and J 8 bases short, with 15 bases between. The CDR3 nucleotides are TGTGCCAGCAGCCAAGTGGCGGGCTATAAGGATGAGCAGTTCTTC. As protein: CASSQVAGYKDEQFF.

The chain recombines TRBV4-3 with TRBJ1-1; D uncertain. V was pared by 0 bases and J by 6 bases, with 14 bases between. The CDR3 has 15 amino acids. The V gene's germline CDR1 is LGHNA and CDR2 YSLEER. The CDR3 region is CASSQDLIVFAEAFF. CDR3 bases: TGCGCCAGCAGCCAAGATCTTATCGTTTTCGCTGAAGCTTTCTTT.

This chain joins TRBV25-1 and TRBJ1-4; maybe TRBD1 (6 bases). Germline CDR1 is MGHDK and CDR2 is SYGVNS. V was shortened by 0 bases and J by 1 base, with 12 bases between the two germline ends. This CDR3 has 17 residues. CDR3 DNA sequence: TGTGCCAGCAGTGAATATACAGGGACGGAAACTAATGAAAAACTGTTTTTT. It specifies CASSEYTGTETNEKLFF.

CDR3 region: CASSYLGQGPTYEQYF. CDR3 DNA sequence: TGTGCCAGCAGTTACTTGGGACAGGGACCAACCTACGAGCAGTACTTC. V gene TRBV6-5 combines with J gene TRBJ2-7, with 9 bases that match TRBD1. V was pared by 1 base and J by 2 bases, with 6 bases of the junction left unmatched. This CDR3 comprises 16 residues. CDR1 and CDR2 from the germline V gene are MNHEY and SVGAGI.

This clonotype was detected ten times or more. CDR3 region: CASSRFQDYGYTF. CDR3 DNA: TGCGCCAGCAGCCGCTTCCAGGACTATGGCTACACCTTC. This chain uses TRBV5-1 with TRBJ1-2; D is ambiguous. Germline assignment: CDR1 SGHRS and CDR2 YFSETQ. The CDR3 is made up of 13 amino acids. Trimming shortened V by 4 bases and J by 3 bases, and 10 bases separated the two germline ends.

This clonotype was counted only a few times. The rearrangement links TRBV12-3 or TRBV12-4 to TRBJ1-1, with D maybe TRBD1 (6 bases). The CDR3 totals 15 residues. V lost 2 bases, J lost 4 bases, and 14 bases lay in between. CDR3 DNA: TGTGCCAGCAGTTTAATTATACAGGGAAGCACTGAAGCTTTCTTT. This gives the protein CASSLIIQGSTEAFF.

This sequence joins TRBV11-2 and TRBJ1-1, with D uncertain. Germline V CDR1 and CDR2: SGHAT, FQNNGV. The V end lost 5 bases, the J end lost 7 bases, and 26 bases lay between the germline ends. There are 17 residues in the CDR3. CDR3 sequence: CASSPGLRARLVIEAFF. The CDR3 DNA reads TGTGCCAGCAGCCCCGGGTTGAGAGCCCGATTAGTGATTGAAGCTTTCTTT.

This clonotype occurred many times. The V call is TRBV9, the J call TRBJ2-3; no firm D call. V lost 4 bases, J lost 2 bases, and 5 bases lay in between. Per the germline V gene, CDR1 is SGDLS and CDR2 is YYNGEE. This CDR3 is 12 amino acids long. As DNA, the CDR3 is TGTGCCAGCAGCTCGAACACAGATACGCAGTATTTT. It codes for CASSSNTDTQYF.

This rearrangement joins TRBV2 to TRBJ1-5; TRBD1 aligns across 8 bases. The CDR3 covers 14 residues. The germline V gene has CDR1 SNHLY and CDR2 FYNNEI. The junction had 8 bases not matched to a gene; V was cut back by 10 bases and J by 3 bases. CDR3 protein: CATRQGPVNQPQHF. The CDR3 DNA is TGTGCCACCCGACAGGGGCCAGTCAATCAGCCCCAGCATTTT.

This clonotype was counted only a few times. The genes are TRBV12-3 or TRBV12-4 and TRBJ1-6, with 9 bases lining up with TRBD1. With V trimmed by 6 bases and J by 8 bases, 2 bases remained unmatched. CDR3 length: 13 amino acids. The CDR3 is CASRQGAYSPLHF. DNA for the CDR3: TGTGCCAGCAGACAGGGGGCGTATTCACCCCTCCACTTT.

This clonotype was counted a few times. The rearrangement joins TRBV4-1 to TRBJ2-7; perhaps TRBD1 as D (5 bases). Trimming removed 0 bases from V and 1 base from J, with 13 bases in between. Per the germline V gene, CDR1 is MGHRA and CDR2 is YSYEKL. The CDR3 has 16 amino acids. As DNA, the CDR3 is TGCGCCAGCAGCCAAGACGGTTGGGGCCCATCCTACGAGCAGTACTTC. It is translated as CASSQDGWGPSYEQYF.